Below, one TCR beta chain is given with its context. The antigen is not known. This specimen comes from a study of CD8 T cells in Susac syndrome. Study background: Sequencing included Susac syndrome patients, six of them with active disease and fewer than 10 in remission.

Per the germline V gene, CDR1 is SQVTM and CDR2 is ANQGSEA. This CDR3 region has 16 residues. Overall study results and limits: The CD4+ T cell repertoires that were profiled in Susac syndrome showed no clonal expansion.

Random-hexamer reverse transcription was applied to about 0.5 to 1 ug RNA. The authors amplified TCR beta CDR3 across 54 Vbeta and 13 Jbeta using immunoSEQ multiplex PCR. TCRdb itself ran the immunoSEQ multiplex PCR reads through MiXCR, one entry per CDR3 protein. Among about 210,000 distinct CDR3 sequences, approximately 94% were seen once, and the ten largest hold over 0.15%. The sequencing input was CD4+ T cells from PBMCs. The sequence derives from a human donor with Susac syndrome. The rearrangement links TRBV29-1 to TRBJ2-7; D is tentatively TRBD1 or TRBD2 (5 bases each). The CDR3 DNA reads as TGCACCAATCCCTTCCGAGGGCCAGGGTCAAGCTACGAGCAGTACTTC. Translated: CTNPFRGPGSSYEQYF.